The clone carrying this T cell receptor (beta chain) was detected a few times. These data belong to a study of shared clonotypes between healthy human individuals. The assay was immunoSEQ multiplex PCR, and TCRdb's table has in-frame clones only and misses some. Here the sample spans about half a million clones, 70% to 80% being singletons. CDR3 length: 15 amino acids. Trimming took 3 bases from V and 3 from J, leaving 11 bases between them. Germline V gene sequence: CDR1 LNHDA, CDR2 SQIVND (reference sequence). The specimen was PBMCs. The chain uses TRBV19 and TRBJ2-2; D could derive from TRBD1 or TRBD2 (5 bases each). This TCR was sampled from a woman aged 40-49 years in good health. Some clones in this sample may be carry-over from other donors' samples. CDR3 coding DNA: TGTGCCAGTAGTATTGGTGGGGGTTACACCGGGGAGCTGTTTTTT. It is translated as CASSIGGGYTGELFF. Combining the CDR3 with reference TRBV19 and TRBJ2-2 gives the whole variable domain DGGITQSPKYLFRKEGQNVTLSCEQNLNHDAMYWYRQDPGQGLRLIYYSQIVNDFQKGDIAEGYSVSREKKESFPLTVTSAQKNPTAFYLCASSIGGGYTGELFFGEGSRLTVL.